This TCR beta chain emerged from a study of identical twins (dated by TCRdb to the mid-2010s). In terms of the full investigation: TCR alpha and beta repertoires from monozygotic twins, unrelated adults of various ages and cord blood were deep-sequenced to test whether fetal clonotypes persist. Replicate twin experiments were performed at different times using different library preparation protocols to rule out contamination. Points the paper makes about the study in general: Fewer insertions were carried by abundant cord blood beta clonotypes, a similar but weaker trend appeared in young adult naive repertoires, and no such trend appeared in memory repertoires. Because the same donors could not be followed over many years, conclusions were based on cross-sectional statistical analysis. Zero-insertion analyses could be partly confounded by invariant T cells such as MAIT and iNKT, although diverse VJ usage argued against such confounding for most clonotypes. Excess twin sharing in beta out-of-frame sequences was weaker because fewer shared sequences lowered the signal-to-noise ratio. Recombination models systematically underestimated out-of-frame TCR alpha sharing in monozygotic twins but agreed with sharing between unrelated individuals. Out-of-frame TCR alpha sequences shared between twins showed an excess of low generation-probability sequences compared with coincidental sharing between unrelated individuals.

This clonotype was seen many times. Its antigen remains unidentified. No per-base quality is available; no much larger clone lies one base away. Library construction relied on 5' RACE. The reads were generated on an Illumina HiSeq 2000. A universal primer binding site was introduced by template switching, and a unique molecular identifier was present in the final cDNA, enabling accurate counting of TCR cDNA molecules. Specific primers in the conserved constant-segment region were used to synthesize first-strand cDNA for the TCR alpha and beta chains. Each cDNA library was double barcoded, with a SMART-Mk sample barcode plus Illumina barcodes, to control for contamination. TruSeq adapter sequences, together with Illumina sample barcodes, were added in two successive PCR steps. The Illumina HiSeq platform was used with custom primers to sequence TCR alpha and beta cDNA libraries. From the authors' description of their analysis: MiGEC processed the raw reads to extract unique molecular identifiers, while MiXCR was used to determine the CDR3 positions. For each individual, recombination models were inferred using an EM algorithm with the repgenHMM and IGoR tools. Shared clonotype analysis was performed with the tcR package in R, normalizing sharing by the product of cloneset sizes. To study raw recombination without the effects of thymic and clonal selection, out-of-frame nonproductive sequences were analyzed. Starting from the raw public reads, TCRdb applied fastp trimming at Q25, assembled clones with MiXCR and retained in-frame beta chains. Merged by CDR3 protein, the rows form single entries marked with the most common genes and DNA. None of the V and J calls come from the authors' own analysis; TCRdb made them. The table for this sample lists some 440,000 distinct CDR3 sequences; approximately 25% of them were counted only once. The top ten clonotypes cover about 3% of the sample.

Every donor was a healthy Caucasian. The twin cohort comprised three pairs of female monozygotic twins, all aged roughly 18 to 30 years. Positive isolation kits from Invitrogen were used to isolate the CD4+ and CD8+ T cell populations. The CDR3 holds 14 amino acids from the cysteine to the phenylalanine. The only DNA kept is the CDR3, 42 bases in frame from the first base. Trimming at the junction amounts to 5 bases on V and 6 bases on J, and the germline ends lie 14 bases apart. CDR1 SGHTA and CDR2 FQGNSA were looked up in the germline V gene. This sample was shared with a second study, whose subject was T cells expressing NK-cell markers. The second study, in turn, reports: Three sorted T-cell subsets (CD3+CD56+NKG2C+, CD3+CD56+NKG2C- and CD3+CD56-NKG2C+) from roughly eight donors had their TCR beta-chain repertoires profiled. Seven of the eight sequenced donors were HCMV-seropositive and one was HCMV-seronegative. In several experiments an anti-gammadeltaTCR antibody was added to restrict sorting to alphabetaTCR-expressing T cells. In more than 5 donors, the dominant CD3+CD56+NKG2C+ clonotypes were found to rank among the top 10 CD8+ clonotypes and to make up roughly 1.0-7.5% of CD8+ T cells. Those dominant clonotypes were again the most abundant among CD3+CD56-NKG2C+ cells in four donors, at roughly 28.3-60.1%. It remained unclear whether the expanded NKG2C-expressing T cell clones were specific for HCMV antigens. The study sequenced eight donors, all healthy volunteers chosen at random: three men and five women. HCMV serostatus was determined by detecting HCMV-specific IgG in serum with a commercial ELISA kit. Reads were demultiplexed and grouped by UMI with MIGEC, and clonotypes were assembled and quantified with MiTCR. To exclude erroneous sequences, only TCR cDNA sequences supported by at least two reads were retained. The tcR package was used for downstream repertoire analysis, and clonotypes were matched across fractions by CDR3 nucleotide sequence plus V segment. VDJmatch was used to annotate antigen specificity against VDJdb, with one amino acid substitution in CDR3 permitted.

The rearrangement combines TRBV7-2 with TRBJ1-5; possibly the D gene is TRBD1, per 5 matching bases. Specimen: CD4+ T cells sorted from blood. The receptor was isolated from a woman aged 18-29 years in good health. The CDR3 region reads CASSPRGGGQPQHF. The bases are TGTGCCAGCAGCCCCCGGGGGGGGGGTCAGCCCCAGCATTTT.